These T cell receptor beta chains were read from a single sample in a study of identical twins. One entry per CDR3 protein, called by TCRdb with MiXCR from the 5' RACE reads. The repertoire includes about 530,000 distinct CDR3 sequences, around 24% of them detected once, and roughly 0.5% sits in the top ten. These data were likewise used in another study, on yellow fever vaccine responses in identical twins.

The sample comprised CD4+ T cells sorted from blood. The receptors were gathered from a woman in her late teens or twenties in good health. CDR3s leave out the opening cysteine and the closing phenylalanine or tryptophan. Fields, in order: CDR3 protein, V gene, J gene.

cdr3_aa: AISVGGSIYEQY; v_call: TRBV10-3; j_call: TRBJ2-7
cdr3_aa: ASDRGRSGQPQH; v_call: TRBV2; j_call: TRBJ1-5
cdr3_aa: AIRGGSTDTQY; v_call: TRBV10-3; j_call: TRBJ2-3
cdr3_aa: ASRGGSEGYNEQF; v_call: TRBV12-3/TRBV12-4; j_call: TRBJ2-1
cdr3_aa: ASNRQGNTGELF; v_call: TRBV5-1; j_call: TRBJ2-2
cdr3_aa: ASSQPGGGVGNEQF; v_call: TRBV28; j_call: TRBJ2-1
cdr3_aa: ASSRGLAGGLGNEQF; v_call: TRBV3-1; j_call: TRBJ2-1
cdr3_aa: ASSLVSALGENEQF; v_call: TRBV7-6; j_call: TRBJ2-1
cdr3_aa: ASRLTDQETQY; v_call: TRBV5-6; j_call: TRBJ2-5
cdr3_aa: ASSIPGGQRTYEQY; v_call: TRBV2; j_call: TRBJ2-7
cdr3_aa: ASSSTGLDTEAF; v_call: TRBV7-8; j_call: TRBJ1-1
cdr3_aa: ASSSNLFLRGHQAKNIQY; v_call: TRBV11-2; j_call: TRBJ2-4